Sequencing of this TCR beta chain was carried out in a study of T cells in Graves' hyperthyroidism and ophthalmopathy. There are 16 residues in the CDR3. Germline V gene lookup returns CDR1 SGHTA and CDR2 FQGNSA. Unmatched junction bases numbered 5, after V lost 2 bases and J lost 3 bases. TCR beta CDR3 regions were amplified from RNA. The HTBI primer set drove a first-round RT-PCR of the TCR CDR3. One entry per CDR3 protein results from TCRdb running MiXCR on the multiplex PCR reads. The table includes some 300,000 distinct CDR3 sequences, roughly 13% detected once. Pregnant or lactating patients were excluded, as were those with uncontrolled infection or other autoimmune disease. This clonotype was seen many times.

The gene calls are TRBV7-2 and TRBJ2-3; 10 nucleotides align to TRBD2. Sequences were obtained from blood. The receptor comes from a young woman with Graves' hyperthyroidism that later progressed to Graves' ophthalmopathy. Written as DNA, the CDR3 is TGTGCCAGCAGCTTAAAAGCGGGAGGGCCAACAGATACGCAGTATTTT. The encoded protein is CASSLKAGGPTDTQYF.